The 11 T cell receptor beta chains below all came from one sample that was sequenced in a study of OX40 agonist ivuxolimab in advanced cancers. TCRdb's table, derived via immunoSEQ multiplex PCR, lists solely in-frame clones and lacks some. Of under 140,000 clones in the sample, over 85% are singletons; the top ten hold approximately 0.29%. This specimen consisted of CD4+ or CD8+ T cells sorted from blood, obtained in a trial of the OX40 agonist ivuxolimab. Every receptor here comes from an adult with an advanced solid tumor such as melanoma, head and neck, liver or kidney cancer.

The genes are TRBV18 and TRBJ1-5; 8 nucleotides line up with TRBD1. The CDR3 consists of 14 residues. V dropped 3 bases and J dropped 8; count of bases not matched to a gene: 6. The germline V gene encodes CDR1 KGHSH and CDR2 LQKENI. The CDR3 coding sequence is TGTGCCAGCTCACCGACAGGGGTTAGGGAGCCCCAGCATTTT. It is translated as CASSPTGVREPQHF.

The CDR3 DNA reads TGTGCCAGCAGCTTAGGTCAGCAGAATTCACCCCTCCACTTT. Protein product: CASSLGQQNSPLHF. The V gene is TRBV11-3, the J gene TRBJ1-6; D call uncertain. The V end lost 1 base, the J end lost 7 bases, and 8 bases lay between the germline ends. This CDR3 has 14 residues. Germline V gene sequence: CDR1 SGHNT, CDR2 YENEEA.

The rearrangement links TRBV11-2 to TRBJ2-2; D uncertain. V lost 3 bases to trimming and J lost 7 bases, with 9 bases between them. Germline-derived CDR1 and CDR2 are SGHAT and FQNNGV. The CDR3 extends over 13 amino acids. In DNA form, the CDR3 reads TGTGCCAGCAGCTTCACAGAGTACGGGGAGCTGTTTTTT. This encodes CASSFTEYGELFF.

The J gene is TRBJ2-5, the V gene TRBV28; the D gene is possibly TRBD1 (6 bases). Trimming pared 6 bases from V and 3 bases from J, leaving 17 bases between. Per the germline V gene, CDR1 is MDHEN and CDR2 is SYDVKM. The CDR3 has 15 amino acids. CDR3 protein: CASRSGQKGEETQYF. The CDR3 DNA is TGTGCCAGCAGATCGGGACAAAAGGGCGAAGAGACCCAGTACTTC.

DNA for the CDR3: TGTGCCAGCAGCTTAGCTCGGGAGTCCCCCCTCTACGAGCAGTACTTC. Translation: CASSLARESPLYEQYF. This sequence joins TRBV7-9 and TRBJ2-7, with D possibly matching TRBD2 (6 bases). This CDR3 has 16 amino acids. CDR1 and CDR2 from the germline V gene are SEHNR and FQNEAQ (reference sequence). Trimming removed 0 bases at V and 3 bases at J, with 15 bases between. Full variable domain (rest looked up from reference TRBV7-9 and TRBJ2-7): DTGVSQNPRHKITKRGQNVTFRCDPISEHNRLYWYRQTLGQGPEFLTYFQNEAQLEKSRLLSDRFSAERPKGSFSTLEIQRTEQGDSAMYLCASSLARESPLYEQYFGPGTRLTVT.

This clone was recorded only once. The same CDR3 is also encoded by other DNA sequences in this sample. The CDR3 spells CASSEGALNTEAFF. CDR3 coding DNA: TGTGCCAGCAGTGAAGGAGCCCTGAACACTGAAGCTTTCTTT. The rearrangement uses TRBV6-1 and TRBJ1-1; D call uncertain. Per germline, CDR1 MNHNS and CDR2 SASEGT. The CDR3 loop spans 14 amino acids. V lost 1 base, J lost 0 bases, and 6 bases lay in between.

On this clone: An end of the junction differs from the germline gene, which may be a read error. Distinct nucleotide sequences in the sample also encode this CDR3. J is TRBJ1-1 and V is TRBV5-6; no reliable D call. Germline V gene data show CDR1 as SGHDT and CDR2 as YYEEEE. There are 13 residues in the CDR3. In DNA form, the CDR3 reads TGTGCCAGCAGCTTGGGAGTGGATGCTGAAGCCTTCTTT. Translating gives CASSLGVDAEAFF.

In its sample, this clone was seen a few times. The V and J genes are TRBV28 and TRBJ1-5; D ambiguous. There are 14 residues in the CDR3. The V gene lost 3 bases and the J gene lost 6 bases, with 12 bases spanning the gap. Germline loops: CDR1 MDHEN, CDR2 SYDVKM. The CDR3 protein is CASSFAGMSQPQHF. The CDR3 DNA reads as TGTGCCAGCAGTTTTGCGGGTATGAGTCAGCCCCAGCATTTT. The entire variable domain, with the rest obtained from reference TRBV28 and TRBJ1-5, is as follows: DVKVTQSSRYLVKRTGEKVFLECVQDMDHENMFWYRQDPGLGLRLIYFSYDVKMKEKGDIPEGYSVSREKKERFSLILESASTNQTSMYLCASSFAGMSQPQHFGDGTRLSIL.

The CDR3 reads CAWSLTLGTDTQYF. The CDR3 DNA reads TGTGCCTGGAGTCTCACTCTAGGCACAGATACGCAGTATTTT. The chain is built from TRBV30 and TRBJ2-3, with unresolved D. With 2 bases removed from V and 1 base from J, the gap between germline ends came to 10 bases. The germline gives CDR1 GTSNPN, CDR2 SVGIG (reference sequence). This CDR3 spans 14 amino acids.

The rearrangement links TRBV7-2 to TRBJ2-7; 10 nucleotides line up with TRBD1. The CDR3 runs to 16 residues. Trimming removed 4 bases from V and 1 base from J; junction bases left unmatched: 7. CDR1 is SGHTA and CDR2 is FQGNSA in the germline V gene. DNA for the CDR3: TGTGCCAGCAGCTACCGCCGGGGACAGGGGTCCTACGAGCAGTACTTC. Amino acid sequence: CASSYRRGQGSYEQYF.

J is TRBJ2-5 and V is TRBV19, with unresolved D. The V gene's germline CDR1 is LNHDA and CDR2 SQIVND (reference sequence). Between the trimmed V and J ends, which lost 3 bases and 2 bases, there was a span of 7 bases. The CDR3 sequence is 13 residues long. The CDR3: CASSMGRQETQYF. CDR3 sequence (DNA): TGTGCCAGTAGTATGGGCAGGCAAGAGACCCAGTACTTC.